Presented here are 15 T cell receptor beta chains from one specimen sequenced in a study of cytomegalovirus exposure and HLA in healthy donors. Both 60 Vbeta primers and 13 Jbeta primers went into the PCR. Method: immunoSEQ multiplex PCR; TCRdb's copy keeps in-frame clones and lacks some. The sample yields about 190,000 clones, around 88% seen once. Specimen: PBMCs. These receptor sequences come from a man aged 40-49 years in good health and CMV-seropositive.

CDR3 residues: CASSVGTQGTDTQYF. The CDR3 DNA follows: TGTGCCAGCAGCGTGGGGACTCAAGGCACAGATACGCAGTATTTT. The chain is built from TRBV9 and TRBJ2-3, with D perhaps TRBD2 (6 bases). The CDR3 is 15 amino acids. Between the trimmed V and J ends, which lost 2 bases and 1 base, there was a span of 11 bases. The V gene's germline CDR1 is SGDLS and CDR2 YYNGEE. The complete variable domain, with remaining parts taken from reference TRBV9 and TRBJ2-3, reads DSGVTQTPKHLITATGQRVTLRCSPRSGDLSVYWYQQSLDQGLQFLIQYYNGEERAKGNILERFSAQQFPDLHSELNLSSLELGDSALYFCASSVGTQGTDTQYFGPGTRLTVL.

The CDR3 reads CASTQGLWGNTIYF. For the CDR3, the DNA is TGTGCCAGCACCCAAGGACTCTGGGGAAACACCATATATTTT. The chain is built from TRBV6-5 and TRBJ1-3; no clear D gene. Germline-derived CDR1 and CDR2 are MNHEY and SVGAGI. Trimming took 7 bases from V and 4 from J, leaving 14 bases between them. The CDR3 is 14 residues long.

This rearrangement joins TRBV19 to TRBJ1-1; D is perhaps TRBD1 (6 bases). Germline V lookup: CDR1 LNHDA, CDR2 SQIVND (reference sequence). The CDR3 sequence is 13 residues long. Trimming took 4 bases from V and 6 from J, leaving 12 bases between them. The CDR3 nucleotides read TGTGCCAGTAGTACGGGGGGGGGCCCTGAAGCTTTCTTT. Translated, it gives CASSTGGGPEAFF.

The DNA of the CDR3 is TGTGCCAGCAGATTTAGCGGGAGCTCCTACAATGAGCAGTTCTTC. This encodes CASRFSGSSYNEQFF. The chain couples TRBV6-5 to TRBJ2-1, with TRBD2 matching 9 bases. The CDR3 has 15 amino acids. Trimming took 6 bases from V and 0 from J; bases not matched to a gene: 3. From germline, CDR1 is MNHEY and CDR2 SVGAGI.

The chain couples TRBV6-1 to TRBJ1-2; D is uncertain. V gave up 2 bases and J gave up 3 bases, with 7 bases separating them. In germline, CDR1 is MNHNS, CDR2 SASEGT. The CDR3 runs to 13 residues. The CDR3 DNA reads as TGTGCCAGCAGTGAAAAGAGATACTATGGCTACACCTTC. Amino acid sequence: CASSEKRYYGYTF.

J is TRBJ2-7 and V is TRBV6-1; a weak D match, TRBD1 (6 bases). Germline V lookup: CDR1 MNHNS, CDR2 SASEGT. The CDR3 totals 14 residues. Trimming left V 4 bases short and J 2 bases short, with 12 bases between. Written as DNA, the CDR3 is TGTGCCAGCAGTGGACAGGTGGGAGCCTACGAGCAGTACTTC. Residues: CASSGQVGAYEQYF.

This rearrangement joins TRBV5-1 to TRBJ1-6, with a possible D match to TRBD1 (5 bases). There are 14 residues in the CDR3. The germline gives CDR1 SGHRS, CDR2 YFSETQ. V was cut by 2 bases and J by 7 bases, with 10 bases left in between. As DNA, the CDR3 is TGCGCCAGCAGCTTCGGAGGGACCAATTCACCCCTCCACTTT. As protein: CASSFGGTNSPLHF.

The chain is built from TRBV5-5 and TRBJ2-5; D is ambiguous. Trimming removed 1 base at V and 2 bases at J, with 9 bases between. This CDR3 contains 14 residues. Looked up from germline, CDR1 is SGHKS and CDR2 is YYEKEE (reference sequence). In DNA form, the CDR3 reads TGTGCCAGCAGCTTGATCGGCGGACAAGAGACCCAGTACTTC. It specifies CASSLIGGQETQYF. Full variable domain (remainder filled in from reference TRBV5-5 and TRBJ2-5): DAGVTQSPTHLIKTRGQQVTLRCSPISGHKSVSWYQQVLGQGPQFIFQYYEKEERGRGNFPDRFSARQFPNYSSELNVNALLLGDSALYLCASSLIGGQETQYFGPGTRLLVL.

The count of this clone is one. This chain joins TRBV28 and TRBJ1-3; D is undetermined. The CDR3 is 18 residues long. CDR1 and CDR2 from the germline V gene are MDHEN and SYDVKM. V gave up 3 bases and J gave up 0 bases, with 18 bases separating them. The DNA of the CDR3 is TGTGCCAGCAGTTTGCTCGACCCGGGGAAGTCCTCTGGAAACACCATATATTTT. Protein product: CASSLLDPGKSSGNTIYF.

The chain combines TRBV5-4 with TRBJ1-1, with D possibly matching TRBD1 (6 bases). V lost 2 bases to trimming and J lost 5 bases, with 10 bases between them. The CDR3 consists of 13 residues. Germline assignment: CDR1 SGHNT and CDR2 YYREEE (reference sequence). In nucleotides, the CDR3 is TGTGCCAGCAGCTTAGGGGGAAGGACTGAAGCTTTCTTT. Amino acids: CASSLGGRTEAFF.

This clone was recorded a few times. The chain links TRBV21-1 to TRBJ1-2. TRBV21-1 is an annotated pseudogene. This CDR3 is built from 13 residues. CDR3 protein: CASSKGRVGGYTF. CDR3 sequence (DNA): TGTGCCAGCAGCAAAGGGAGGGTGGGTGGCTACACCTTC.

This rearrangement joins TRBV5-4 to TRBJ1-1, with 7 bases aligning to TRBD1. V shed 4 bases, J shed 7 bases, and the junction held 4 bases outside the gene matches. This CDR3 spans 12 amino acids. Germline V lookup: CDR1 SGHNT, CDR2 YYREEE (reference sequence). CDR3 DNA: TGTGCCAGCAGCCCCCGACAGGGTGAAGCTTTCTTT. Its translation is CASSPRQGEAFF.

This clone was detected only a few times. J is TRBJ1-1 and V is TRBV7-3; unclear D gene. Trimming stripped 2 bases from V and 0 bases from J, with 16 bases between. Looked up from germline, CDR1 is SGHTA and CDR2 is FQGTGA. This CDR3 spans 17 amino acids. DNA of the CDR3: TGTGCCAGCAGCTTAGGGCGTCTCGGTAGACTGAACACTGAAGCTTTCTTT. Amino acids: CASSLGRLGRLNTEAFF. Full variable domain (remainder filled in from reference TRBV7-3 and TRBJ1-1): GAGVSQTPSNKVTEKGKYVELRCDPISGHTALYWYRQSLGQGPEFLIYFQGTGAADDSGLPNDRFFAVRPEGSVSTLKIQRTERGDSAVYLCASSLGRLGRLNTEAFFGQGTRLTVV.

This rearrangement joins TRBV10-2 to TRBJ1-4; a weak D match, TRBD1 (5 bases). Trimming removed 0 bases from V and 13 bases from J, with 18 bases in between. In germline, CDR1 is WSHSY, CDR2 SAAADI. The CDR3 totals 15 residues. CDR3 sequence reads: CASSESTGGGWRLFF. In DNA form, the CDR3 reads TGCGCCAGCAGTGAGTCGACGGGGGGGGGATGGAGACTGTTTTTT.

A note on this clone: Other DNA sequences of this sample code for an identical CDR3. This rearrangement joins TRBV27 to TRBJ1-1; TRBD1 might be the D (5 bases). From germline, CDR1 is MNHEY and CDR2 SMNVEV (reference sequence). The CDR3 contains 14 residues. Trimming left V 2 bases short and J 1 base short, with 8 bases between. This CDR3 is CASSLRQGNTEAFF. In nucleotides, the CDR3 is TGTGCCAGCAGTTTAAGGCAGGGGAACACTGAAGCTTTCTTT.